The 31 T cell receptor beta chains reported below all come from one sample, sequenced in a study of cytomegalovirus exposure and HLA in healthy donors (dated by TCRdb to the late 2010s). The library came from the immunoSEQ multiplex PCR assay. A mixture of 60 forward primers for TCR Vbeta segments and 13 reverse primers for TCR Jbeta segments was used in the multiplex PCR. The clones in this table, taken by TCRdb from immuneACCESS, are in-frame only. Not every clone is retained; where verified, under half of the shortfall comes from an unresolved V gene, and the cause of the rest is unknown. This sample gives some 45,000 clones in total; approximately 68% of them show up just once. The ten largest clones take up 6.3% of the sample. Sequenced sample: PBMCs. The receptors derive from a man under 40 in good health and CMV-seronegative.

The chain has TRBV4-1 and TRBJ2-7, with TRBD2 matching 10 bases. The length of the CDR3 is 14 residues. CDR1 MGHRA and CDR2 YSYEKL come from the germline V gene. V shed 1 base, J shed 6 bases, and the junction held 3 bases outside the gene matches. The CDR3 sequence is CASSQVQREGEQYF. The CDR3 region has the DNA TGCGCCAGCAGCCAAGTCCAGCGGGAGGGCGAGCAGTACTTC.

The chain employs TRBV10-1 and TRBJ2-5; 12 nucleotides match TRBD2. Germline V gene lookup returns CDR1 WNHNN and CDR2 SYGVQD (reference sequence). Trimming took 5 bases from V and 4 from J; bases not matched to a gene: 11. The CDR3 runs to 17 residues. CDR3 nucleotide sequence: TGCGCCAGCAGTAAGGCCGGACTAGCGGGAAATATAGAGACCCAGTACTTC. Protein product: CASSKAGLAGNIETQYF.

CDR3 loop: CAPPPGQGVYGYTF. CDR3 DNA sequence: TGTGCCCCACCACCGGGACAGGGTGTCTATGGCTACACCTTC. This chain uses TRBV19 with TRBJ1-2; TRBD1 agrees at 9 bases. Germline V CDR1 and CDR2: LNHDA, SQIVND (reference sequence). V gave up 11 bases and J gave up 4 bases; unmatched junction bases: 11. The CDR3 spans 14 residues.

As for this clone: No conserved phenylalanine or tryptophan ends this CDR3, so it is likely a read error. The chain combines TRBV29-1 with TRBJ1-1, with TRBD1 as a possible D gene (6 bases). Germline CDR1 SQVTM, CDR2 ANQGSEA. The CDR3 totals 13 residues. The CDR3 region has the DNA TGCGGCGGGCAGTGGGGGCTTGGCACTGAAGCTTTCCTT. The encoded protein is CGGQWGLGTEAFL.

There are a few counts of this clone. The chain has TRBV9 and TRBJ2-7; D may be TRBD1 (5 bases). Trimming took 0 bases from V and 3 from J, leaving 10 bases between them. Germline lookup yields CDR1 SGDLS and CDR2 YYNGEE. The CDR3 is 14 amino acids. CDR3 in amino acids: CASSVAAGYYEQYF. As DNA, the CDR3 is TGTGCCAGCAGCGTAGCGGCAGGGTACTACGAGCAGTACTTC.

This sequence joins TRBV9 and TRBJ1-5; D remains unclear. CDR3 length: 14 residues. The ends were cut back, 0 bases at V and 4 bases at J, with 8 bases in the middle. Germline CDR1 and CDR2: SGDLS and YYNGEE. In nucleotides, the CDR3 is TGTGCCAGCAGCGTAGATGGCGGGAATCAGCCCCAGCATTTT. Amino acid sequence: CASSVDGGNQPQHF. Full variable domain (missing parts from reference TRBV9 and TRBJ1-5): DSGVTQTPKHLITATGQRVTLRCSPRSGDLSVYWYQQSLDQGLQFLIQYYNGEERAKGNILERFSAQQFPDLHSELNLSSLELGDSALYFCASSVDGGNQPQHFGDGTRLSIL.

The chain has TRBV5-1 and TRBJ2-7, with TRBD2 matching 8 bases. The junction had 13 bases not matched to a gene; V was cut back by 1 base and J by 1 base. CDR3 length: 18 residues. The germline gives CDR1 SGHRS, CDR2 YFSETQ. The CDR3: CASSLYQVGRAESYEQYF. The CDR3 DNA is TGCGCCAGCAGCTTGTATCAGGTCGGGAGGGCCGAGTCCTACGAGCAGTACTTC.

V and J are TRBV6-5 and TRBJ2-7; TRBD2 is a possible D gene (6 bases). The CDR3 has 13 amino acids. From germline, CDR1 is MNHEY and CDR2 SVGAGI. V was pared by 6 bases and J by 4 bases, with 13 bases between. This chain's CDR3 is CASRNGGAYEQYF. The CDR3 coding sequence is TGTGCCAGCAGAAATGGAGGGGCATACGAGCAGTACTTC.

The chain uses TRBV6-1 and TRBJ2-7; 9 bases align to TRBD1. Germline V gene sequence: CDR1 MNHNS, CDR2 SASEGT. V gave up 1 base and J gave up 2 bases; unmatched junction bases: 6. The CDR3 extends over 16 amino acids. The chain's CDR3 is CASSEGAGQGPYEQYF. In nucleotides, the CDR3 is TGTGCCAGCAGTGAAGGGGCGGGACAGGGTCCCTACGAGCAGTACTTC.

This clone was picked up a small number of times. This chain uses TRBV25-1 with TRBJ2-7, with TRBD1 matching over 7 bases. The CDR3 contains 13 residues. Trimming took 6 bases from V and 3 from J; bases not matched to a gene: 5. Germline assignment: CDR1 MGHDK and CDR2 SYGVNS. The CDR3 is CASSRDRDYEQYF. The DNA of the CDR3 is TGTGCCAGCAGCCGGGACAGAGACTACGAGCAGTACTTC.

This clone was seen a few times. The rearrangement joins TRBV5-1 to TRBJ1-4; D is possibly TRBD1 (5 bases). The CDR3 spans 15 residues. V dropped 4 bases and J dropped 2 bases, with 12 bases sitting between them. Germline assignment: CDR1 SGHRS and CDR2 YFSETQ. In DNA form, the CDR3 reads TGCGCCAGCAGCCCGCTGGGGGGGACTAATGAAAAACTGTTTTTT. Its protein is CASSPLGGTNEKLFF.

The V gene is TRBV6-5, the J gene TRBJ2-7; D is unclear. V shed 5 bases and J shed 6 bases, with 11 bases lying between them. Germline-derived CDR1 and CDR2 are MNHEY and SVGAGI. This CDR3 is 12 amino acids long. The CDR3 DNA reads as TGTGCCAGCAGTCCGGGTTTTGGCGAGCAGTACTTC. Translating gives CASSPGFGEQYF.

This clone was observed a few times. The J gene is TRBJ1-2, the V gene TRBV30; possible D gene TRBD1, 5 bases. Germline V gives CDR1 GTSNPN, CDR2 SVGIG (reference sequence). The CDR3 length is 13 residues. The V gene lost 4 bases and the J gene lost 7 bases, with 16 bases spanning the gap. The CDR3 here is CAWTRGPHSGYTF. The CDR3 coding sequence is TGTGCCTGGACGCGGGGACCTCACAGTGGCTACACCTTC.

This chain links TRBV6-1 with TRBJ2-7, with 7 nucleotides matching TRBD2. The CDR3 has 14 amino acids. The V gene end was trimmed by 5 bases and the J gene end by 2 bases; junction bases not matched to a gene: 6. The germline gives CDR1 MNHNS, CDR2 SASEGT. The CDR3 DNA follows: TGTGCCAGCAGTATGGGGACTAAAACCTACGAGCAGTACTTC. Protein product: CASSMGTKTYEQYF.

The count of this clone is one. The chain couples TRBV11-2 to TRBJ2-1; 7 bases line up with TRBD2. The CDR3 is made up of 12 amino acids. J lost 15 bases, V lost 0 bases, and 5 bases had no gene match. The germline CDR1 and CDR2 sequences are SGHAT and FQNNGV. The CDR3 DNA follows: TGTGCCAGCAGCTTAGAACTCGGGAGGAGGTTCTTC. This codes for CASSLELGRRFF.

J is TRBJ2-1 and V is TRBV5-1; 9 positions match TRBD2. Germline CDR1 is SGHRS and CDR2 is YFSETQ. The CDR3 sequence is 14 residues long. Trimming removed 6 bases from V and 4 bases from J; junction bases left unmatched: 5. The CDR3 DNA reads TGCGCCAGCACCTCAGCGGGAGGATACAATGAGCAGTTCTTC. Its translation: CASTSAGGYNEQFF.

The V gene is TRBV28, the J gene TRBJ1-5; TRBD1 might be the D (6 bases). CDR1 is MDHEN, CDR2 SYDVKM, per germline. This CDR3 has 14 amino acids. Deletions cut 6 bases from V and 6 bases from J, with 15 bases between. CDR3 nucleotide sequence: TGTGCCAGCAGAGCAGGGGTAAGTGGTCAGCCCCAGCATTTT. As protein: CASRAGVSGQPQHF.

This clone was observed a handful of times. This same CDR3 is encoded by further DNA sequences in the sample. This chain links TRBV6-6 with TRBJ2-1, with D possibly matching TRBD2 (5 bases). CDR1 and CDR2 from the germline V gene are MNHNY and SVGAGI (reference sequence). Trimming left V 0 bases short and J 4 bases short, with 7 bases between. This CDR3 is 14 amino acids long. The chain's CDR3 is CASSYSRVYNEQFF. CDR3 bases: TGTGCCAGCAGTTACTCGAGGGTGTACAATGAGCAGTTCTTC.

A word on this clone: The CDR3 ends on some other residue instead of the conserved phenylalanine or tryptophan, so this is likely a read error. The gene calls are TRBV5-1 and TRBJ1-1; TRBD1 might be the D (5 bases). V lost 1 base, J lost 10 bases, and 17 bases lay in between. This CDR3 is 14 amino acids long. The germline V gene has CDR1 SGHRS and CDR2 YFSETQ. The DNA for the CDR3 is TGCGCCAGCAGCTTGTTCCCCGGAGGGGAAGGAGCTTTCGTT. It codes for CASSLFPGGEGAFV.

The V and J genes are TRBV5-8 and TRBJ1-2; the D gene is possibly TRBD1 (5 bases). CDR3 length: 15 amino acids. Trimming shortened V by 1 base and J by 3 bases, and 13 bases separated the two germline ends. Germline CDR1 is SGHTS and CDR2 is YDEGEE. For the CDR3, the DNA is TGTGCCAGCAGCTTGCGGGGGAGCGGAGACTATGGCTACACCTTC. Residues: CASSLRGSGDYGYTF.

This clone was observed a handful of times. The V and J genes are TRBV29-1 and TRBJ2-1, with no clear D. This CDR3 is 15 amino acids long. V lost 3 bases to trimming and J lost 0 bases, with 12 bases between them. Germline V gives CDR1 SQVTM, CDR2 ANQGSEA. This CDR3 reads CSVEYSISSYNEQFF. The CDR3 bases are TGCAGCGTTGAGTATTCAATTAGCTCCTACAATGAGCAGTTCTTC.

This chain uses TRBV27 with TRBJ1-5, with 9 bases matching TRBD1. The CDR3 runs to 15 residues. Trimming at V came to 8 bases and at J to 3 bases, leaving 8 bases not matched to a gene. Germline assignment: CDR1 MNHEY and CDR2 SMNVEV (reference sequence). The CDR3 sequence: CASPRTGEANQPQHF. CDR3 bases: TGTGCCAGCCCCCGGACAGGGGAGGCCAATCAGCCCCAGCATTTT.

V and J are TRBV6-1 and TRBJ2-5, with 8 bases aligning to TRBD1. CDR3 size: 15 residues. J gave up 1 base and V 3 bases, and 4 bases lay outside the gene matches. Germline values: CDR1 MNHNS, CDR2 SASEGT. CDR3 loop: CASSDLTGGQETQYF. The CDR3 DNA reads TGTGCCAGCAGTGATTTAACAGGGGGCCAAGAGACCCAGTACTTC.

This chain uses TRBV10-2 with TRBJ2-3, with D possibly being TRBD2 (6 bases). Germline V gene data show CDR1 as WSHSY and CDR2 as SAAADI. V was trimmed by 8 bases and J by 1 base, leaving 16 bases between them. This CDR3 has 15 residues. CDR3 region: CASCPGSGGTDTQYF. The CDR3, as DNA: TGCGCCAGCTGTCCTGGTAGCGGAGGCACAGATACGCAGTATTTT.

The CDR3 loop is CASSPTSGKRETQYF. The CDR3 region has the DNA TGCGCCAGCAGCCCTACCTCAGGGAAGCGAGAGACCCAGTACTTC. The chain joins TRBV5-1 to TRBJ2-5; D possibly corresponds to TRBD1 (5 bases). This CDR3 is built from 15 residues. Trimming took off 4 bases at V and 4 bases at J, with 17 bases between the two ends. CDR1 is SGHRS, CDR2 YFSETQ, per germline. Looking up the rest from reference TRBV5-1 and TRBJ2-5 gives the full variable domain: KAGVTQTPRYLIKTRGQQVTLSCSPISGHRSVSWYQQTPGQGLQFLFEYFSETQRNKGNFPGRFSGRQFSNSRSEMNVSTLELGDSALYLCASSPTSGKRETQYFGPGTRLLVL.

CDR3 in amino acids: CASISRVGLHTEAFF. CDR3 in DNA: TGTGCCAGTATATCGAGGGTTGGTCTGCACACTGAAGCTTTCTTT. V is TRBV19 and J is TRBJ1-1, with no clear D. In germline, CDR1 is LNHDA, CDR2 SQIVND (reference sequence). V was trimmed by 7 bases and J by 3 bases, leaving 18 bases between them. The CDR3 is made up of 15 amino acids.

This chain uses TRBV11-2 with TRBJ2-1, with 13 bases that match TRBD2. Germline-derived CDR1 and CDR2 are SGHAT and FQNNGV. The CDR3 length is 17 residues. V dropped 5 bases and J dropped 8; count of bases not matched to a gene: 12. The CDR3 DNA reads TGTGCCAGCAGCGCCGGCATTACTAGCGGGAGGGCCGATGAGCAGTTCTTC. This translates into CASSAGITSGRADEQFF.

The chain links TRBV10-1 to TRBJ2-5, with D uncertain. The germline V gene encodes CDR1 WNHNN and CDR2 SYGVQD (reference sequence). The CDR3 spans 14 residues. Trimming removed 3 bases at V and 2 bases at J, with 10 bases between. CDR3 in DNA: TGCGCCAGCAGTGATTCGGCAGGACAAGAGACCCAGTACTTC. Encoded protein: CASSDSAGQETQYF.

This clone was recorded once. The CDR3 bases are TGTGCCAGCAGTGATTTACAGGGATTAACTAATGAAAAACTGTTTTTT. Translating gives CASSDLQGLTNEKLFF. The V gene is TRBV2, the J gene TRBJ1-4, with D maybe TRBD1 (6 bases). Germline V gene data show CDR1 as SNHLY and CDR2 as FYNNEI. There are 16 residues in the CDR3. Trimming took off 3 bases at V and 1 base at J, with 12 bases between the two ends.

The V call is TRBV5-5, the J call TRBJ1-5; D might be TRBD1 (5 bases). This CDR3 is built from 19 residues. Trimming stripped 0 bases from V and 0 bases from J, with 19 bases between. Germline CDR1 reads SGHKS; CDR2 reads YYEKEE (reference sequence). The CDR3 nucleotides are TGTGCCAGCAGCTTGGCCGCGGGACGCAACCTGAATAGCAATCAGCCCCAGCATTTT. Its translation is CASSLAAGRNLNSNQPQHF.

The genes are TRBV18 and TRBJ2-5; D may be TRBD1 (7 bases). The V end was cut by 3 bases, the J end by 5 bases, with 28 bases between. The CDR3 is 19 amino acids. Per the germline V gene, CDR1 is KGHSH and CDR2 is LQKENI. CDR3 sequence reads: CASSPPSGGGSYGTETQYF. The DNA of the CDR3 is TGTGCCAGCTCACCCCCCTCCGGAGGGGGCTCATACGGTACGGAGACCCAGTACTTC.